The 21 T cell receptor beta chains below all came from one sample that was sequenced in a study of T cell repertoires in cytomegalovirus infection. TCRdb re-derived calls from the reads in MiXCR, one entry per CDR3 protein. The sample lists 210,000 or so distinct CDR3 sequences; about 5.9% were seen once. Specimen: PBMCs. The receptors were sampled from a human donor in good health (CMV status not recorded). Some clones in this sample may be carry-over from other donors' samples.

In this sample, this clonotype turned up a few times. The rearrangement joins TRBV20-1 to TRBJ1-2; a weak D match, TRBD1 (6 bases). The germline V gene encodes CDR1 DFQATT and CDR2 SNEGSKA (reference sequence). The CDR3 has 17 residues. V was shortened by 3 bases and J by 3 bases, with 23 bases between the two germline ends. The CDR3 loop reads CSARFLAGTPVDYGYTF. CDR3 DNA sequence: TGCAGTGCTAGGTTCCTAGCCGGGACACCCGTTGACTATGGCTACACCTTC.

This clonotype has ten or more counts. The CDR3 DNA follows: TGTGCCAGCTCACTTTCCCTGGACTACGAGCAGTACTTC. Protein: CASSLSLDYEQYF. This rearrangement joins TRBV18 to TRBJ2-7; the D is unclear. V lost 4 bases, J lost 3 bases, and 10 bases lay in between. The CDR3 length is 13 residues. Looked up from germline, CDR1 is KGHSH and CDR2 is LQKENI.

The CDR3 region has the DNA TGTGCCAGCAGCGTAGCCCAGCAAGCCCAAGAGACCCAGTACTTC. It translates to CASSVAQQAQETQYF. J is TRBJ2-5 and V is TRBV9; no definite D call. Germline V gene data show CDR1 as SGDLS and CDR2 as YYNGEE. Trimming removed 0 bases at V and 1 base at J, with 10 bases between. CDR3 length: 15 amino acids.

Many counts were recorded for this clonotype. This rearrangement joins TRBV20-1 to TRBJ2-7; 10 bases are a match to TRBD1. V lost 1 base to trimming and J lost 2 bases; unmatched junction nucleotides: 14. The CDR3 spans 18 residues. CDR1 DFQATT and CDR2 SNEGSKA come from the germline V gene (reference sequence). This CDR3 reads CSARGGLLGQGSAYEQYF. In DNA, the CDR3 is TGCAGTGCTAGAGGGGGGTTATTGGGACAGGGGTCGGCCTACGAGCAGTACTTC.

The sample holds a few counts of this clonotype. The chain is built from TRBV6-2 or TRBV6-3 and TRBJ1-2; D may be TRBD1 (6 bases). This CDR3 region has 12 residues. The V gene lost 5 bases and the J gene lost 5 bases, with 9 bases spanning the gap. Germline V gene data show CDR1 as MNHEY and CDR2 as SVGEGT. DNA for the CDR3: TGTGCCAGCAGTCGACAGGAGTATGGCTACACCTTC. Amino acid sequence: CASSRQEYGYTF.

This clonotype has more than one count but fewer than ten. The CDR3 region is CASSLWTPNTEAFF. CDR3 bases: TGCGCCAGCAGCTTATGGACACCGAACACTGAAGCTTTCTTT. The V and J genes are TRBV5-1 and TRBJ1-1, with a weak D call TRBD1 (5 bases). Germline CDR1 and CDR2: SGHRS and YFSETQ. The V gene lost 2 bases and the J gene lost 1 base, with 9 bases spanning the gap. This CDR3 is built from 14 residues.

This clonotype was counted ten times or more. The chain combines TRBV7-2 with TRBJ1-1; possibly TRBD1 for D (5 bases). Deletions cut 5 bases from V and 1 base from J, with 17 bases between. Per germline, CDR1 SGHTA and CDR2 FQGNSA. The CDR3 is made up of 16 amino acids. The CDR3, as DNA: TGTGCCAGCAGCCACAGGAAGTCGGGGGGGAACACTGAAGCTTTCTTT. Its protein is CASSHRKSGGNTEAFF.

This chain uses TRBV5-6 with TRBJ1-5; TRBD1 agrees at 8 bases. Germline CDR1 SGHDT, CDR2 YYEEEE. J was trimmed by 4 bases and V by 1 base; bases with no gene match: 4. This CDR3 is built from 15 residues. CDR3 residues: CASSLLTGGNQPQHF. In nucleotides, the CDR3 is TGTGCCAGCAGCTTGTTAACAGGGGGGAATCAGCCCCAGCATTTT.

This clonotype appeared many times. This chain uses TRBV20-1 with TRBJ2-7, with TRBD1 identical over 11 bases. V lost 6 bases to trimming and J lost 6 bases; unmatched junction nucleotides: 7. CDR1 is DFQATT, CDR2 SNEGSKA, per germline (reference sequence). The CDR3 loop spans 13 amino acids. The CDR3 here is CSAMGGQGAEQYF. The DNA for the CDR3 is TGCAGTGCCATGGGAGGACAGGGGGCCGAGCAGTACTTC.

This clonotype has ten or more counts. The genes are TRBV4-3 and TRBJ1-1, with 10 positions matching TRBD1. Germline V gives CDR1 LGHNA, CDR2 YSLEER. V trimming: 2 bases; J trimming: 4 bases; junction bases outside the gene matches: 13. CDR3 length: 18 amino acids. CDR3 bases: TGCGCCAGCAGCCAACCTTCGGGACAGGGGAGTGGAGGCACTGAAGCTTTCTTT. As protein: CASSQPSGQGSGGTEAFF.

This clonotype was picked up a small number of times. V usage is TRBV5-1 and J usage is TRBJ1-6; D unresolved. This CDR3 is 15 amino acids long. CDR1 is SGHRS, CDR2 YFSETQ, per germline. V was clipped by 1 base and J by 11 bases, with 16 bases between them. The CDR3 coding sequence is TGCGCCAGCAGCTTGACGGATCCGAGGAGGCCACCCCTCCACTTT. Its translation: CASSLTDPRRPPLHF.

At least ten counts were recorded for this clonotype. The CDR3, as DNA: TGTGCCAGCAGCTTAGCTCCGACTGAAGCTTTCTTT. It specifies CASSLAPTEAFF. This chain connects TRBV7-2 to TRBJ1-1, with D unresolved. V lost 0 bases, J lost 5 bases, and 4 bases lay in between. The CDR3 has 12 residues. CDR1 is SGHTA and CDR2 is FQGNSA in the germline V gene.

This clonotype was seen ten or more times. The chain uses TRBV20-1 and TRBJ1-2; TRBD1 matches 8 bases. Trimming at V came to 0 bases and at J to 1 base, leaving 4 bases not matched to a gene. Germline loops: CDR1 DFQATT, CDR2 SNEGSKA (reference sequence). CDR3 size: 15 residues. This chain's CDR3 is CSAREGQGGNYGYTF. As DNA, the CDR3 is TGCAGTGCTAGAGAAGGACAGGGCGGTAACTATGGCTACACCTTC.

This clonotype was seen a few times. The V and J genes are TRBV4-1 and TRBJ2-1; the match to TRBD1 covers 8 bases. Per the germline V gene, CDR1 is MGHRA and CDR2 is YSYEKL. V was pared by 5 bases and J by 9 bases, with 15 bases of the junction left unmatched. The CDR3 is made up of 16 amino acids. CDR3 residues: CASSLPDRDPLAEQFF. CDR3 nucleotide sequence: TGCGCCAGCAGCTTACCGGACAGGGACCCTTTGGCTGAGCAGTTCTTC.

A few counts support this clonotype. The V call is TRBV20-1, the J call TRBJ1-1; tentatively, D is TRBD1 (5 bases). Germline V CDR1 and CDR2: DFQATT, SNEGSKA (reference sequence). The V end lost 3 bases, the J end lost 5 bases, and 16 bases lay between the germline ends. The CDR3 runs to 14 residues. The CDR3 protein is CSARAPGRGTEAFF. CDR3 bases: TGCAGTGCTAGGGCTCCAGGGAGGGGAACTGAAGCTTTCTTT.

This clonotype was detected ten times or more. The chain has TRBV19 and TRBJ2-5; no definite D call. Germline V CDR1 and CDR2: LNHDA, SQIVND (reference sequence). The V end lost 4 bases, the J end lost 3 bases, and 9 bases lay between the germline ends. The CDR3 length is 13 residues. CDR3 residues: CASSKLTEETQYF. The CDR3 nucleotides are TGTGCCAGTAGTAAGTTGACGGAAGAGACCCAGTACTTC.

This clonotype was counted between two and nine times. The rearrangement uses TRBV29-1 and TRBJ1-1; no firm D call. The germline CDR1 and CDR2 sequences are SQVTM and ANQGSEA. V was clipped by 7 bases and J by 3 bases, with 9 bases between them. This CDR3 spans 11 amino acids. The CDR3 DNA follows: TGCAGCGGTTCCACCTACACTGAAGCTTTCTTT. Protein product: CSGSTYTEAFF.

This clonotype was detected ten times or more. This chain joins TRBV5-4 and TRBJ2-2, with D perhaps TRBD1 (7 bases). The CDR3 consists of 15 residues. Germline values: CDR1 SGHNT, CDR2 YYREEE (reference sequence). V was pared by 0 bases and J by 5 bases, with 11 bases between. CDR3 nucleotide sequence: TGTGCCAGCAGCTTGGACAGGGGAGGAACCGGGGAGCTGTTTTTT. This sequence encodes CASSLDRGGTGELFF. Full variable domain (remainder filled in from reference TRBV5-4 and TRBJ2-2): ETGVTQSPTHLIKTRGQQVTLRCSSQSGHNTVSWYQQALGQGPQFIFQYYREEENGRGNFPPRFSGLQFPNYSSELNVNALELDDSALYLCASSLDRGGTGELFFGEGSRLTVL.

This clonotype occurred many times. The rearrangement joins TRBV15 to TRBJ2-1; D may be TRBD2 (5 bases). This CDR3 is built from 17 residues. The V end lost 0 bases, the J end lost 8 bases, and 20 bases lay between the germline ends. Germline V gene data show CDR1 as LNHNV and CDR2 as YYDKDF (reference sequence). CDR3 nucleotide sequence: TGTGCCACCAGCAGAGAATTAAAGGCCGGGGTGTCCCATGAGCAGTTCTTC. It encodes CATSRELKAGVSHEQFF.

This clonotype showed up many times. The V gene is TRBV7-2, the J gene TRBJ2-7; 7 bases are shared with TRBD1. Germline-derived CDR1 and CDR2 are SGHTA and FQGNSA. The CDR3 covers 13 residues. V shed 5 bases and J 2 bases; nucleotides not matched to a gene: 3. The CDR3: CASSRDRTYEQYF. Here the CDR3 DNA reads TGTGCCAGCAGCAGGGACAGAACCTACGAGCAGTACTTC. The whole variable domain, filled in from reference TRBV7-2 and TRBJ2-7, reads GAGVSQSPSNKVTEKGKDVELRCDPISGHTALYWYRQSLGQGLEFLIYFQGNSAPDKSGLPSDRFSAERTGGSVSTLTIQRTQQEDSAVYLCASSRDRTYEQYFGPGTRLTVT.

This clonotype was counted many times. The CDR3 reads CASSPIGRQRGQPQHF. The CDR3 region has the DNA TGTGCCAGCAGCCCGATAGGCCGACAGAGAGGACAGCCCCAGCATTTT. The gene calls are TRBV7-9 and TRBJ1-5; D perhaps matches TRBD1 (5 bases). Deletions cut 5 bases from V and 7 bases from J, with 21 bases between. From germline, CDR1 is SEHNR and CDR2 FQNEAQ (reference sequence). This CDR3 spans 16 amino acids.